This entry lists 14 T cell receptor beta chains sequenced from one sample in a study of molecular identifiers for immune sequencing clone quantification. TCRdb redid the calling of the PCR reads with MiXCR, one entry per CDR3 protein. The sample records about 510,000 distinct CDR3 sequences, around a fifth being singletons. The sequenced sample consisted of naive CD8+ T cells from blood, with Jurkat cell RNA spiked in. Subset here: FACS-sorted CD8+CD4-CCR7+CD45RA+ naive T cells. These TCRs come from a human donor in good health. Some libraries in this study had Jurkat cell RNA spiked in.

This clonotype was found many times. The CDR3, as DNA: TGTGCCATCAGTGATGGTGGTGTGCCCCAGCATTTT. This translates into CAISDGGVPQHF. The genes are TRBV10-3 and TRBJ1-5; D uncertain. There are 12 residues in the CDR3. Trimming took off 3 bases at V and 9 bases at J, with 9 bases between the two ends. CDR1 and CDR2 from the germline V gene are ENHRY and SYGVKD.

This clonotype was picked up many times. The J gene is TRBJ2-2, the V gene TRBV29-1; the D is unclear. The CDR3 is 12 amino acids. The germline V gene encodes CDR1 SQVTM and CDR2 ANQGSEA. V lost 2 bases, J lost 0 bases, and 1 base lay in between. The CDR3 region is CSVETNTGELFF. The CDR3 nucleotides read TGCAGCGTTGAAACGAACACCGGGGAGCTGTTTTTT.

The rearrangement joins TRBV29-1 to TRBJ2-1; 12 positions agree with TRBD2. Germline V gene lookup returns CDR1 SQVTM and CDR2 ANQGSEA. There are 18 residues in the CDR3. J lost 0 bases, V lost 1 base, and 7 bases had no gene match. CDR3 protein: CSVEGLAGAQSSYNEQFF. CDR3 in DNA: TGCAGCGTTGAAGGACTAGCGGGGGCCCAAAGCTCCTACAATGAGCAGTTCTTC.

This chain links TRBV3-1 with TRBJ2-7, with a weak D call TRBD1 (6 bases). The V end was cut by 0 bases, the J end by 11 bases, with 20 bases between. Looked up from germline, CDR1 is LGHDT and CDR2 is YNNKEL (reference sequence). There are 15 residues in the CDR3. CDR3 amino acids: CASSQEGAPVYAEYF. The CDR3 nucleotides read TGTGCCAGCAGCCAAGAGGGGGCGCCGGTGTATGCTGAGTACTTC.

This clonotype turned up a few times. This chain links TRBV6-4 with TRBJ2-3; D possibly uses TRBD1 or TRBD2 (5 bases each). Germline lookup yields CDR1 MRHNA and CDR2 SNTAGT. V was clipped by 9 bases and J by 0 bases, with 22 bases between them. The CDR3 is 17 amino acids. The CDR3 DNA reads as TGTGCCAGACCTTCGATATCCGGGGCCGGGAGCACAGATACGCAGTATTTT. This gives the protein CARPSISGAGSTDTQYF.

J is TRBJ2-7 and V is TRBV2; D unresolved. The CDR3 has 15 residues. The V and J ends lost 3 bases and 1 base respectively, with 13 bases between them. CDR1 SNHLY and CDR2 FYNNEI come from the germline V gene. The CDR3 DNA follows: TGTGCCAGCAGTGATCGGAATTTTGGGTCCTACGAGCAGTACTTC. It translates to CASSDRNFGSYEQYF.

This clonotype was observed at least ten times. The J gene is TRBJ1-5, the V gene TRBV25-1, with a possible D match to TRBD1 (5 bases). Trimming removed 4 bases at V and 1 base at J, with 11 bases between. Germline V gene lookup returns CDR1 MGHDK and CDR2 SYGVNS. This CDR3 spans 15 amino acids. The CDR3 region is CASSGETDSNQPQHF. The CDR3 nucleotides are TGTGCCAGCAGTGGGGAGACAGACAGCAATCAGCCCCAGCATTTT.

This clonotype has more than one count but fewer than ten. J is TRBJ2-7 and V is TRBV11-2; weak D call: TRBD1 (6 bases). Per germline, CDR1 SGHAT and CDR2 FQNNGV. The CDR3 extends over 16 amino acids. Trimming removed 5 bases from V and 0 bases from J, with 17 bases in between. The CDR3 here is CASSPPWQGSSYEQYF. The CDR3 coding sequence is TGTGCCAGCAGCCCCCCGTGGCAGGGGAGCTCCTACGAGCAGTACTTC. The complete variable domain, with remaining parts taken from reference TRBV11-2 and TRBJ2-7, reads EAGVAQSPRYKIIEKRQSVAFWCNPISGHATLYWYQQILGQGPKLLIQFQNNGVVDDSQLPKDRFSAERLKGVDSTLKIQPAKLEDSAVYLCASSPPWQGSSYEQYFGPGTRLTVT.

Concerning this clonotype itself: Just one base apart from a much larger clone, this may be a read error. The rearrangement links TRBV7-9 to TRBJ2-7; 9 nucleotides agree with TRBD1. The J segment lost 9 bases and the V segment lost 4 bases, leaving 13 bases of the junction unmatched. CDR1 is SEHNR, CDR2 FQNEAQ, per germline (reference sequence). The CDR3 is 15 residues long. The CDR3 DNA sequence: TGTGCCAGCAGCTCACCGGGACAGGGATGGCACGGGCAGTACTTC. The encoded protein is CASSSPGQGWHGQYF.

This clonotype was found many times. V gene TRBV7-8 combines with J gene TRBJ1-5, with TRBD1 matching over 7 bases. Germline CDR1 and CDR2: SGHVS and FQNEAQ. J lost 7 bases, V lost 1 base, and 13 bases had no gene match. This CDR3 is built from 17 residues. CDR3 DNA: TGTGCCAGCAGCTTAGGGGCCAGGGGGGATTCGGGGCAGCCCCAGCATTTT. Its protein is CASSLGARGDSGQPQHF. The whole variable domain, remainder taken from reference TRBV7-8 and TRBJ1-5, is GAGVSQSPRYKVAKRGQDVALRCDPISGHVSLFWYQQALGQGPEFLTYFQNEAQLDKSGLPSDRFFAERPEGSVSTLKIQRTQQEDSAVYLCASSLGARGDSGQPQHFGDGTRLSIL.

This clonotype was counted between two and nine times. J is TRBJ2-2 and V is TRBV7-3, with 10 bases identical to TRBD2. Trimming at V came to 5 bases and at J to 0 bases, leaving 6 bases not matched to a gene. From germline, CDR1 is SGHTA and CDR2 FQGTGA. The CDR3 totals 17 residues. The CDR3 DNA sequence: TGTGCCAGCAGCATCTCCGGGACTAGCGCGAACACCGGGGAGCTGTTTTTT. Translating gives CASSISGTSANTGELFF. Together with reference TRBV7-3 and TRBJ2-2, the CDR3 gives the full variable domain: GAGVSQTPSNKVTEKGKYVELRCDPISGHTALYWYRQSLGQGPEFLIYFQGTGAADDSGLPNDRFFAVRPEGSVSTLKIQRTERGDSAVYLCASSISGTSANTGELFFGEGSRLTVL.

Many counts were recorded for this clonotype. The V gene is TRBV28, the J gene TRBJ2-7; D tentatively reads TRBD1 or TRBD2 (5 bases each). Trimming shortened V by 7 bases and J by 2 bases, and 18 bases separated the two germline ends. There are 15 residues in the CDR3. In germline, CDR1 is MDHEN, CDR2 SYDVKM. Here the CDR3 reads CASTVGTEPTYEQYF. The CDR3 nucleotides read TGTGCCAGCACTGTCGGGACCGAGCCCACCTACGAGCAGTACTTC.

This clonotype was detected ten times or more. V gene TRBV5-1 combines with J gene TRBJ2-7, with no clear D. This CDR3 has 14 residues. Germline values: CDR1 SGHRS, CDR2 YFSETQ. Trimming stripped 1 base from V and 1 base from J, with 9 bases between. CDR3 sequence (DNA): TGCGCCAGCAGCTTGAGCCTTAAATCCTACGAGCAGTACTTC. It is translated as CASSLSLKSYEQYF. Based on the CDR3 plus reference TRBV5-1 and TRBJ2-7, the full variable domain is KAGVTQTPRYLIKTRGQQVTLSCSPISGHRSVSWYQQTPGQGLQFLFEYFSETQRNKGNFPGRFSGRQFSNSRSEMNVSTLELGDSALYLCASSLSLKSYEQYFGPGTRLTVT.

Here the CDR3 DNA reads TGTGCCAGCAGCGTAGGAGCAGGGCACTCCTACGAGCAGTACTTC. Protein: CASSVGAGHSYEQYF. This chain links TRBV9 with TRBJ2-7; D is possibly TRBD1 (5 bases). Germline V lookup: CDR1 SGDLS, CDR2 YYNGEE. CDR3 length: 15 residues. V was pared by 0 bases and J by 0 bases, with 10 bases between.